This T cell receptor (beta chain) derives from a study of T-cell memory formation after mild COVID-19. Only a few counts were recorded for this clonotype. There are 15 residues in the CDR3. CDR1 is SGHRS, CDR2 YFSETQ, per germline. The V segment lost 4 bases and the J segment 6 bases; nucleotides outside the gene matches: 10. TCRdb re-derived calls from the 5' RACE reads in MiXCR, one entry per CDR3 protein. The table includes 190,000 or so distinct CDR3 sequences, roughly a tenth detected once. The genes are TRBV5-1 and TRBJ2-5, with 9 nucleotides matching TRBD2. The sequenced sample was PBMCs or a T cell subset sorted from them (not recorded which). The TCR sequence derives from a man younger than 30 who had mild COVID-19 (a few samples of this study predate the infection). Cell type and time point are not known. CDR3 loop: CASSPTAGGAKTQYF. CDR3 nucleotides: TGCGCCAGCAGCCCCACGGCGGGGGGGGCAAAGACCCAGTACTTC.